This TCR beta chain was identified in a study of T cells in Graves' hyperthyroidism and ophthalmopathy. Patients with uncontrolled infections, other autoimmune diseases, pregnancy or lactation were excluded. RNA transcripts were the template for amplifying TCR beta CDR3 regions. The TCR CDR3 first-round RT-PCR relied on the HTBI primer set. MiXCR, applied by TCRdb to the multiplex PCR reads, yields one record per CDR3 protein. Among 550,000 to 600,000 distinct CDR3 sequences, 16% were seen once, and the ten largest hold more than 15%. There are 12 residues in the CDR3. CDR1 is GTSNPN, CDR2 SVGIG, per germline (reference sequence). Trimming shortened V by 3 bases and J by 5 bases, and 10 bases separated the two germline ends.

The TCR was taken from a woman aged 18-35 years with Graves' hyperthyroidism. The V gene is TRBV30, the J gene TRBJ1-2; D gene unclear. Sequencing was carried out using blood. The CDR3 DNA is TGTGCCTGGAGCGCCGGACCTTATGGCTACACCTTC. This translates into CAWSAGPYGYTF.